A selection of T cell receptor beta chains follows, all from one sample in a study of cytomegalovirus exposure and HLA in healthy donors. Assay: immunoSEQ multiplex PCR; the TCRdb copy retains only in-frame clones and omits some. The data hold 150,000 to 200,000 clones, with around 80% observed a single time. Sequences were obtained from PBMCs. The receptors shown here come from a man between 18 and 35 years old in good health and CMV-seronegative. Both conserved end residues are part of each CDR3. The D gene is left open where the match is weak. Rows give clone size only sometimes, using once, few, many, or a class for an expanded clone.

>TRBV6-5|.|TRBJ1-2|.
CASRPLAVANYGYTF
TGTGCCAGCAGACCCTTGGCGGTCGCTAACTATGGCTACACCTTC
>TRBV5-4|.|TRBJ1-4|.
CANSPGAANEKLFF
TGTGCCAACAGCCCAGGGGCGGCTAATGAAAAACTGTTTTTT
>TRBV27|.|TRBJ1-6|.
CASSTRIAQIGSPLHF
TGTGCCAGCAGCACGAGGATAGCCCAGATTGGTTCACCCCTCCACTTT
>TRBV29-1|.|TRBJ1-2|.
CSVGPPIRGVDYGYTF
TGCAGCGTTGGACCCCCCATCAGGGGCGTAGACTATGGCTACACCTTC
>TRBV5-4|.|TRBJ2-3|.
CASSYRGTDAQYF
TGTGCCAGCAGCTATAGGGGCACAGATGCGCAGTATTTT
>TRBV29-1|.|TRBJ2-7|TRBD1
CSARTGGLYEQYF
TGCAGCGCCCGGACAGGGGGCCTCTACGAGCAGTACTTC
>TRBV4-1|.|TRBJ2-3|.
CASSRNEGDLSTDTQYF
TGCGCCAGCAGCCGCAACGAGGGGGATCTTAGCACAGATACGCAGTATTTT
>TRBV4-1|.|TRBJ1-4|.
CASSQSWVGEKLFF
TGCGCCAGCAGCCAATCCTGGGTGGGCGAAAAACTGTTTTTT
>TRBV28|.|TRBJ2-5|.
CASSRTAQETQYF
TGTGCCAGCAGCAGGACAGCCCAAGAGACCCAGTACTTC
>TRBV14|.|TRBJ2-3|.
CASSHARVLGDTQYF
TGTGCCAGCAGCCACGCGAGGGTTCTAGGGGATACGCAGTATTTT
>TRBV28|.|TRBJ2-7|.
CASKETYEQYF
TGTGCCAGCAAGGAGACCTACGAGCAGTACTTC
>TRBV27|.|TRBJ2-5|TRBD2
CASSWGGGAWETQYF
TGTGCCAGCAGTTGGGGGGGTGGGGCGTGGGAGACCCAGTACTTC
>TRBV7-9|.|TRBJ1-2|.
CASSSQGYGYTF
TGTGCCAGCAGTTCCCAGGGATATGGCTACACCTTC
>TRBV6-5|.|TRBJ2-5|.
CASSHAIIEETQYF
TGTGCCAGCAGTCACGCCATCATAGAAGAGACCCAGTACTTC
>TRBV7-2|.|TRBJ2-1|TRBD2
CASSLVAGSYNEQFF
TGTGCCAGCAGCTTAGTAGCGGGATCCTACAATGAGCAGTTCTTC
>TRBV6-6|.|TRBJ2-7|.
CASSYRDGAYEQYF
TGTGCCAGCAGTTATAGAGACGGAGCCTACGAGCAGTACTTC
>TRBV19|once|TRBJ2-2|.
CASSMTPPGELFF
TGTGCCAGTAGTATGACTCCCCCCGGGGAGCTGTTTTTT
>TRBV5-1|.|TRBJ1-6|TRBD1
CASSLGQGDNSPLHF
TGCGCCAGCAGCTTGGGACAGGGGGATAATTCACCCCTCCACTTT
>TRBV19|.|TRBJ1-2|TRBD1
CASSIDLDRVGGYTF
TGTGCCAGTAGTATAGATTTGGACAGGGTCGGTGGCTACACCTTC
>TRBV7-9|.|TRBJ1-1|.
CASSFPTGRNTEAFF
TGTGCCAGCAGCTTTCCCACAGGGAGGAACACTGAAGCTTTCTTT
>TRBV6-1|.|TRBJ1-2|TRBD1
CASSEAFSGGGYTF
TGTGCCAGCAGTGAAGCGTTTTCAGGGGGTGGCTACACCTTC
>TRBV21-1|.|TRBJ2-1|.
CASSQRTSGSSINEQFF
TGTGCCAGCAGCCAAAGGACTAGCGGGAGTAGTATCAATGAGCAGTTCTTC
>TRBV11-1|few|TRBJ2-2|.
CASSLAGTPGELFF
TGTGCCAGCAGCTTGGCGGGAACCCCCGGGGAGCTGTTTTTT
>TRBV4-3|once|TRBJ2-1|.
CASSQDRGSYNEQFF
TGCGCCAGCAGCCAAGATCGGGGTTCCTACAATGAGCAGTTCTTC
>TRBV4-1|once|TRBJ2-7|TRBD2
CASSPQGGTSGSYEQYF
TGCGCCAGCAGCCCTCAAGGGGGGACTAGCGGGTCCTACGAGCAGTACTTC
>TRBV9|.|TRBJ1-2|TRBD1
CASSATGYGYTF
TGTGCCAGCAGCGCGACAGGGTATGGCTACACCTTC
>TRBV18|.|TRBJ1-1|.
CASSLTEHGEAFF
TGTGCCAGCTCCCTGACAGAGCATGGTGAAGCTTTCTTT
>TRBV5-1|.|TRBJ2-3|TRBD2
CASSMGGLAGDTQYF
TGCGCCAGCAGCATGGGAGGACTAGCTGGAGATACGCAGTATTTT
>TRBV11-2|.|TRBJ2-7|.
CASSLGGSVGFYEQYF
TGTGCCAGCAGCTTAGGGGGCAGCGTGGGGTTTTACGAGCAGTACTTC
>TRBV5-1|.|TRBJ2-7|TRBD2
CASSTTGTSLYEQYF
TGCGCCAGCAGCACAACCGGGACTAGCCTTTACGAGCAGTACTTC
>TRBV7-9|.|TRBJ1-1|.
CASTMSPEAFF
TGTGCCAGCACCATGTCCCCTGAAGCTTTCTTT
>TRBV7-7|few|TRBJ2-7|TRBD1
CASSLRQGTYEQYF
TGTGCTAGCAGCCTCCGACAGGGAACCTACGAGCAGTACTTC
>TRBV7-2|.|TRBJ1-1|.
CASSLGLLNTEAFF
TGTGCCAGCAGCCTTGGACTCCTGAACACTGAAGCTTTCTTT
>TRBV30|.|TRBJ1-2|.
CAWGQPTGGYTF
TGTGCCTGGGGACAACCGACAGGTGGCTACACCTTC
>TRBV18|few|TRBJ1-1|.
CASSPFGGENTEAFF
TGTGCCAGCTCACCGTTTGGGGGCGAGAACACTGAAGCTTTCTTT
>TRBV7-2|once|TRBJ2-1|TRBD2
CASSPGRGWLYNEQFF
TGTGCCAGCAGCCCGGGGCGGGGGTGGCTCTACAATGAGCAGTTCTTC
>TRBV28|.|TRBJ2-5|TRBD2
CASSFGLAVQEAQYF
TGTGCCAGCAGTTTTGGACTAGCGGTGCAAGAGGCCCAGTACTTC
>TRBV5-1|.|TRBJ1-2|TRBD1
CASRTGQSNYGYTF
TGCGCCAGCAGGACGGGACAGTCTAACTATGGCTACACCTTC
>TRBV4-3|.|TRBJ1-5|.
CASSQETQGNQPQHF
TGCGCCAGCAGCCAAGAGACTCAGGGGAATCAGCCCCAGCATTTT
>TRBV6-4|few|TRBJ2-1|TRBD2
CASSGGLAGGTEQFF
TGTGCCAGCAGTGGGGGACTAGCGGGAGGGACTGAGCAGTTCTTC
>TRBV15|.|TRBJ2-3|.
CATAVSHTQYF
TGTGCCACCGCGGTGTCACATACGCAGTATTTT
>TRBV2|.|TRBJ1-4|.
CATTAYNEKLFF
TGTGCCACCACAGCTTATAATGAAAAACTGTTTTTT
>TRBV18|few|TRBJ2-1|.
CASSLLMAGREQFF
TGTGCCAGCTCACTACTGATGGCGGGACGTGAGCAGTTCTTC
>TRBV10-3|once|TRBJ2-7|TRBD1
CAISEGQGYEQYF
TGTGCCATCAGTGAAGGACAGGGGTACGAGCAGTACTTC
>TRBV9|.|TRBJ2-1|TRBD1
CASSVVDRGLGEQFF
TGTGCCAGCAGCGTAGTAGACAGGGGGCTGGGTGAGCAGTTCTTC
>TRBV6-5|.|TRBJ1-1|TRBD1
CASSTRGPNTEAFF
TGTGCCAGCAGCACGAGGGGGCCGAACACTGAAGCTTTCTTT
>TRBV9|.|TRBJ2-7|.
CASSVGQIKDYEQYF
TGTGCCAGCAGCGTAGGTCAGATAAAAGACTACGAGCAGTACTTC
>TRBV4-3|.|TRBJ1-3|.
CASSQVVAGFDTIYF
TGCGCCAGCAGCCAAGTTGTGGCAGGGTTCGACACCATATATTTT
>TRBV19|.|TRBJ1-2|TRBD1
CASSPRTGSLNYGYTF
TGTGCCAGTAGTCCCCGGACAGGGAGCCTTAACTATGGCTACACCTTC
>TRBV7-2|.|TRBJ2-7|.
CASSLGVQTGRNEQYF
TGTGCCAGCAGCTTAGGGGTGCAGACGGGTCGGAACGAGCAGTACTTC
>TRBV14|.|TRBJ2-5|.
CASSPPGAETQYF
TGTGCCAGCAGCCCACCAGGGGCTGAGACCCAGTACTTC